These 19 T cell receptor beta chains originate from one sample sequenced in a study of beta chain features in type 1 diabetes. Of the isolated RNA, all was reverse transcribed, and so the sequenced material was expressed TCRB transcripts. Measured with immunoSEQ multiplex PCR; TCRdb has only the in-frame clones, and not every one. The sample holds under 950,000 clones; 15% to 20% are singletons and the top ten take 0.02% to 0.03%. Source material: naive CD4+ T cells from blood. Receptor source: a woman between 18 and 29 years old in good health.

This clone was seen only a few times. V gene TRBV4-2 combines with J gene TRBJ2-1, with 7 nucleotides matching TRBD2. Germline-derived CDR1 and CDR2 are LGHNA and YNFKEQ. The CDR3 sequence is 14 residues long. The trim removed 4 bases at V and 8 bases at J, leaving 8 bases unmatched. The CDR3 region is CASSRTGGDDEQFF. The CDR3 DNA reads TGTGCCAGCAGCCGTACGGGGGGAGACGATGAGCAGTTCTTC.

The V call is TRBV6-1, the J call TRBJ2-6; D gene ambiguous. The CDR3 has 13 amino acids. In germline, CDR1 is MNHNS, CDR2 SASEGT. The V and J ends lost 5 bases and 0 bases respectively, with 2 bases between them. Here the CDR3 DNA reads TGTGCCAGCAGTAACTCTGGGGCCAACGTCCTGACTTTC. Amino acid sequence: CASSNSGANVLTF.

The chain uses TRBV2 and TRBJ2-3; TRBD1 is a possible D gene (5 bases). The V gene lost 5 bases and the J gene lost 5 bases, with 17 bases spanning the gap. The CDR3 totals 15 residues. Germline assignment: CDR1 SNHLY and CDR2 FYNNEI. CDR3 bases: TGTGCCAGCAGTTCCCTGTCCCTAGACAGAGATACGCAGTATTTT. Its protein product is CASSSLSLDRDTQYF.

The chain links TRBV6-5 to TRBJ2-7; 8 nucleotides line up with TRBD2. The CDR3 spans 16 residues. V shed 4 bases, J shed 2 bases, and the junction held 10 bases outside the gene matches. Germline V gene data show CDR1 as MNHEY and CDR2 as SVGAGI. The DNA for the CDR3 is TGTGCCAGCAGTTCTTTGAGCGGGAGCCGGCCCTACGAGCAGTACTTC. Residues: CASSSLSGSRPYEQYF.

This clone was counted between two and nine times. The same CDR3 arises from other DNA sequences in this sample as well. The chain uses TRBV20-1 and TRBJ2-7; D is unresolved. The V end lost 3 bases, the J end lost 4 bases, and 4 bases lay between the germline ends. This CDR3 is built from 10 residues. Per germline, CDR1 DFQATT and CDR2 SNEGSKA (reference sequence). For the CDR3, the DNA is TGCAGTGCTAGGTTGTACGAGCAGTACTTC. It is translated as CSARLYEQYF.

In nucleotides, the CDR3 is TGCAGTGCGACAGGACGGTACGAGCAGTACTTC. Protein product: CSATGRYEQYF. V usage is TRBV20-1 and J usage is TRBJ2-5; D is perhaps TRBD1 (6 bases). The J call is in doubt because the DNA end fits TRBJ2-7 better. The CDR3 loop spans 11 amino acids. Germline-derived CDR1 and CDR2 are DFQATT and SNEGSKA (reference sequence).

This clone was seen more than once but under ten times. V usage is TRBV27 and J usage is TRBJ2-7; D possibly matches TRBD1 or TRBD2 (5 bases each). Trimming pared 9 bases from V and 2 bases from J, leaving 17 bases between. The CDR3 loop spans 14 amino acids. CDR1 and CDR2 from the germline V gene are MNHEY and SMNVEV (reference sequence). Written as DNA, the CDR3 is TGTGCCAGTCGCGGGTCAAGGGGAGCCTACGAGCAGTACTTC. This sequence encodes CASRGSRGAYEQYF.

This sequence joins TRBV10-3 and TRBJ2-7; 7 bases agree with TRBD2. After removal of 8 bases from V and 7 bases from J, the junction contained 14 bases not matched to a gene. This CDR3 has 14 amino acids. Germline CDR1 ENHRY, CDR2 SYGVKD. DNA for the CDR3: TGTGCCATCGAGGCCCGGGGCGGGGGTGAAGAGCAGTACTTC. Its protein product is CAIEARGGGEEQYF.

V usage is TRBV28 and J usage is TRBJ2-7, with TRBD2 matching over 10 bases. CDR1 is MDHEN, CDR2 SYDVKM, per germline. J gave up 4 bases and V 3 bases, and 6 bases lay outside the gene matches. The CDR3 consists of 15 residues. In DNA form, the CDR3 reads TGTGCCAGCAGTTTGGCGTCTAGCGGGAGTTACGAGCAGTACTTC. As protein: CASSLASSGSYEQYF.

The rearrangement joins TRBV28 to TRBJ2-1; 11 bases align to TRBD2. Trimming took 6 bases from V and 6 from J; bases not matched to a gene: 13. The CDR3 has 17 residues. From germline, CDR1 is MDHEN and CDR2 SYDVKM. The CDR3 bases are TGTGCCAGCAGATCAGGGAGCAAACTAGCGGGAGTCAATGAGCAGTTCTTC. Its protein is CASRSGSKLAGVNEQFF.

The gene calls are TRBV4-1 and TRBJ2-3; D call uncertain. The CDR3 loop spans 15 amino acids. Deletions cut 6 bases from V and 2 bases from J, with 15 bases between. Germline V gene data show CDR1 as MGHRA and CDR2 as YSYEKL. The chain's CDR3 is CASRWATSHTDTQYF. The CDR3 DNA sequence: TGCGCCAGCAGGTGGGCTACAAGCCACACAGATACGCAGTATTTT.

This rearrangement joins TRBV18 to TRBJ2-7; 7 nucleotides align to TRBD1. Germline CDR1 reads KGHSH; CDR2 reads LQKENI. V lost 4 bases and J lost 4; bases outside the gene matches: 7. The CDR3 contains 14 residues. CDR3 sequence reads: CASSLGTAGYEQYF. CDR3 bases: TGTGCCAGCTCACTAGGGACAGCCGGTTACGAGCAGTACTTC. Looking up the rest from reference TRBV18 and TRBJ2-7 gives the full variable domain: NAGVMQNPRHLVRRRGQEARLRCSPMKGHSHVYWYRQLPEEGLKFMVYLQKENIIDESGMPKERFSAEFPKEGPSILRIQQVVRGDSAAYFCASSLGTAGYEQYFGPGTRLTVT.

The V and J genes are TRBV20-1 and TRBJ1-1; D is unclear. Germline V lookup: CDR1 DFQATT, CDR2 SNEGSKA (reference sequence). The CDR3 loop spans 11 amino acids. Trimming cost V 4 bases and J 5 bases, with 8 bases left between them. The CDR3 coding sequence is TGCAGTGCTACTGGGGTTACTGAAGCTTTCTTT. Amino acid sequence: CSATGVTEAFF.

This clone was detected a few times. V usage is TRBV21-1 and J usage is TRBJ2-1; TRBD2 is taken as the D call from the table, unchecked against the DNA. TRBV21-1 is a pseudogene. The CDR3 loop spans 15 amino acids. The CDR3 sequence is CARQKRVSSYNEQFF. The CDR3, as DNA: TGTGCCAGGCAAAAGCGGGTGAGCTCCTACAATGAGCAGTTCTTC.

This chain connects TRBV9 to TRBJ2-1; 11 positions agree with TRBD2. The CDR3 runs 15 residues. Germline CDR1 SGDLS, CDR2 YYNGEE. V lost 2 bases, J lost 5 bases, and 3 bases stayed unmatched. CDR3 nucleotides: TGTGCCAGCAGCGTTAGCGGGAGGGGCCACAATGAGCAGTTCTTC. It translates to CASSVSGRGHNEQFF.

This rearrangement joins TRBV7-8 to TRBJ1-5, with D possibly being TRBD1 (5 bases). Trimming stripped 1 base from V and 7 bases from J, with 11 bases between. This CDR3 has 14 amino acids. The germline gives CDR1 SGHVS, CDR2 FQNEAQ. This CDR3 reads CASSLGIRAQPQHF. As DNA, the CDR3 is TGTGCCAGCAGCTTAGGCATCAGGGCCCAGCCCCAGCATTTT. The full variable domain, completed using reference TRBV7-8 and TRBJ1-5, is GAGVSQSPRYKVAKRGQDVALRCDPISGHVSLFWYQQALGQGPEFLTYFQNEAQLDKSGLPSDRFFAERPEGSVSTLKIQRTQQEDSAVYLCASSLGIRAQPQHFGDGTRLSIL.

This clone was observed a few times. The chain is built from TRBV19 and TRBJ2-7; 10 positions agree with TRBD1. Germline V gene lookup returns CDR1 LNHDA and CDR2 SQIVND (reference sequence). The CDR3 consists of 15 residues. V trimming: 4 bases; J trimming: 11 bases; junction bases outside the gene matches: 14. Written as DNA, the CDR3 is TGTGCCAGTAGTACCCACCCCGGACAGGGGGTGGGGAAGTACTTC. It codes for CASSTHPGQGVGKYF.

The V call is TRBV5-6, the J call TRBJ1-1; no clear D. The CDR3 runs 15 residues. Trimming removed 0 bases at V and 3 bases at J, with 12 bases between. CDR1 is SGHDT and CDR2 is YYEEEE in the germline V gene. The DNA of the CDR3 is TGTGCCAGCAGCTTGGAAGAGGGAACTTACACTGAAGCTTTCTTT. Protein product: CASSLEEGTYTEAFF.

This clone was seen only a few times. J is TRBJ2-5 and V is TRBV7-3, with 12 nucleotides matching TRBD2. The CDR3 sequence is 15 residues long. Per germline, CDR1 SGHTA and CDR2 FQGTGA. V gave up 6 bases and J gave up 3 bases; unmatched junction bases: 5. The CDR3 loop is CASRPRTSGEETQYF. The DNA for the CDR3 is TGTGCCAGCAGGCCACGGACTAGCGGGGAAGAGACCCAGTACTTC.